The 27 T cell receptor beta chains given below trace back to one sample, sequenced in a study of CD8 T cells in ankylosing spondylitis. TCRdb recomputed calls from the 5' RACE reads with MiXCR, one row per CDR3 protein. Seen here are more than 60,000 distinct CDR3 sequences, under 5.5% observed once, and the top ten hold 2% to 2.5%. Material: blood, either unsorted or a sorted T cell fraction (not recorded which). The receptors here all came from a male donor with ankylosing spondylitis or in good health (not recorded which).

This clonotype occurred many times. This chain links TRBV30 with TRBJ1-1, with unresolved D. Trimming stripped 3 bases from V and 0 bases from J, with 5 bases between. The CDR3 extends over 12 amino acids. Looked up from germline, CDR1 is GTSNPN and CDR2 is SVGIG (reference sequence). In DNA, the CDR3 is TGTGCCTGGAGAGAAGTGAACACTGAAGCTTTCTTT. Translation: CAWREVNTEAFF.

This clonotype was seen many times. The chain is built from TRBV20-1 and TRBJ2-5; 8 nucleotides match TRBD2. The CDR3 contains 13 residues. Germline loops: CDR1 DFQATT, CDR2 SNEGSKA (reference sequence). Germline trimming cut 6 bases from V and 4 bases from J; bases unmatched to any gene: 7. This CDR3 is CSAGTGTRETQYF. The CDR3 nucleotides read TGCAGTGCCGGGACCGGGACTAGAGAGACCCAGTACTTC.

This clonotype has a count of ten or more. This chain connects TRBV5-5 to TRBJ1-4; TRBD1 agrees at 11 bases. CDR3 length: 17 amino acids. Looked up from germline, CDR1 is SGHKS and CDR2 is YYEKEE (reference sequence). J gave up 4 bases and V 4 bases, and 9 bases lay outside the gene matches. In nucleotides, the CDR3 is TGTGCCAGCAGCAGGGACAGGGGGTCGTCGGATAATGAAAAACTGTTTTTT. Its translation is CASSRDRGSSDNEKLFF.

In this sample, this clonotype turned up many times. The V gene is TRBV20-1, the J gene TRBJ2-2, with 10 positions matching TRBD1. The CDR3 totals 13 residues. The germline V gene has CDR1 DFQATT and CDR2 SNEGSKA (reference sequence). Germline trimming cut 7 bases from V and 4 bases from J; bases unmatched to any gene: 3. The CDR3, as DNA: TGCAGTGTGGGGGACAGGGGCACCGGGGAGCTGTTTTTT. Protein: CSVGDRGTGELFF.

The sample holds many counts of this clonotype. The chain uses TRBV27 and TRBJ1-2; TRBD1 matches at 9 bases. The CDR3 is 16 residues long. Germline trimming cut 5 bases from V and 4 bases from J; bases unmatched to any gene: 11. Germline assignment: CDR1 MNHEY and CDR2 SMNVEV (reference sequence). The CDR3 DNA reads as TGTGCCAGCAGTCAAGGCCGGGACAGGGTTTTCTATGGCTACACCTTC. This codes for CASSQGRDRVFYGYTF.

The CDR3 loop reads CASSLLTRPELHF. The CDR3 region has the DNA TGTGCCAGTAGTCTTCTCACTCGACCCGAACTCCACTTT. The V call is TRBV19, the J call TRBJ1-6, with D unclear. The V end lost 5 bases, the J end lost 16 bases, and 18 bases lay between the germline ends. Germline V lookup: CDR1 LNHDA, CDR2 SQIVND (reference sequence). This CDR3 has 13 residues. The full variable domain, rest sourced from reference TRBV19 and TRBJ1-6, is DGGITQSPKYLFRKEGQNVTLSCEQNLNHDAMYWYRQDPGQGLRLIYYSQIVNDFQKGDIAEGYSVSREKKESFPLTVTSAQKNPTAFYLCASSLLTRPELHFGNGTRLTVT.

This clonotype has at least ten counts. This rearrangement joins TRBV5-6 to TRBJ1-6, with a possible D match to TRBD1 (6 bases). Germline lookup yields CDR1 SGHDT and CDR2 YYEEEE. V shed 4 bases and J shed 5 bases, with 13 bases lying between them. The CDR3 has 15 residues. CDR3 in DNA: TGTGCCAGCAGCGACACAGGGCAGCATAATTCACCCCTCCACTTT. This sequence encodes CASSDTGQHNSPLHF. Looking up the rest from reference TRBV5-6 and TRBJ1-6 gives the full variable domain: DAGVTQSPTHLIKTRGQQVTLRCSPKSGHDTVSWYQQALGQGPQFIFQYYEEEERQRGNFPDRFSGHQFPNYSSELNVNALLLGDSALYLCASSDTGQHNSPLHFGNGTRLTVT.

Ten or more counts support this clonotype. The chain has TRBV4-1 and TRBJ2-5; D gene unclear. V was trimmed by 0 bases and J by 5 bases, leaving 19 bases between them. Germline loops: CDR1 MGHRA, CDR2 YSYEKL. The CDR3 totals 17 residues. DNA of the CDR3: TGCGCCAGCAGCCAAGATAGGGCGGCAGACTTCAGGGAGACCCAGTACTTC. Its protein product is CASSQDRAADFRETQYF.

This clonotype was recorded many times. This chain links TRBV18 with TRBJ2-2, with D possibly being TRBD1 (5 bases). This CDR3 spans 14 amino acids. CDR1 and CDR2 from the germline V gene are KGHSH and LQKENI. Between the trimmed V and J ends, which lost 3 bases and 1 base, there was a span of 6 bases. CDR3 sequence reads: CASSPTGNTGELFF. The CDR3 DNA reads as TGTGCCAGCTCACCCACAGGGAACACCGGGGAGCTGTTTTTT.

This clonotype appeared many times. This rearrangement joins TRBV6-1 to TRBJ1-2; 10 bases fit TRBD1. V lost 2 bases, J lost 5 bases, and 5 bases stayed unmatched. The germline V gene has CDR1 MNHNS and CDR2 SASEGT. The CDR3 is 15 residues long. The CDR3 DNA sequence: TGTGCCAGCAGTGAAAGGACAGGGGGTAATTATGGCTACACCTTC. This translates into CASSERTGGNYGYTF.

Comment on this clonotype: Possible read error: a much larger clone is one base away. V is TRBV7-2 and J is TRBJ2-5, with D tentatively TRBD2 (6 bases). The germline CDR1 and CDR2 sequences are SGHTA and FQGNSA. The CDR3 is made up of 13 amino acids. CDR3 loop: CVSMGGSQETQYF. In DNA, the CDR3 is TGTGTCAGCATGGGGGGATCCCAAGAGACCCAGTACTTC.

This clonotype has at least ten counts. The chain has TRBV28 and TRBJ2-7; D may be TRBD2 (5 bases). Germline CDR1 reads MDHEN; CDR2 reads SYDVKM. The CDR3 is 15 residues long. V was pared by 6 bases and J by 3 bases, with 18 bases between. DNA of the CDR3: TGTGCCAGCAGCCCCTCCGGGATTAATTACTACGAGCAGTACTTC. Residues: CASSPSGINYYEQYF.

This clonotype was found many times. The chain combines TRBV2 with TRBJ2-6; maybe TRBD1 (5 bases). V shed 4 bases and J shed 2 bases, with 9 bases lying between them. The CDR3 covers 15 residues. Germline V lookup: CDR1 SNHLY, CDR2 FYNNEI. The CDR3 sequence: CASSASTAGANVLTF. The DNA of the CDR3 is TGTGCCAGCAGTGCCTCGACAGCTGGGGCCAACGTCCTGACTTTC.

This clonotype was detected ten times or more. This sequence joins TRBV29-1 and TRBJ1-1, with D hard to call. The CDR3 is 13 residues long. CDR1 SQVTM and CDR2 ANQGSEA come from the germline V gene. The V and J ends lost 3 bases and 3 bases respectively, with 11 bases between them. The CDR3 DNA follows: TGCAGCGTTGATCGGGATGCTGACACTGAAGCTTTCTTT. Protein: CSVDRDADTEAFF.

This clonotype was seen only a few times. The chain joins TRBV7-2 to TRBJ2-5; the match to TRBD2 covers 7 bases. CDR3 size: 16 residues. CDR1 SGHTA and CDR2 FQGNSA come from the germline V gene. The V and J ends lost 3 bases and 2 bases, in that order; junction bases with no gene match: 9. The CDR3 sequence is CASSFRGGGQQETQYF. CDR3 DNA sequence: TGTGCCAGCAGCTTTCGCGGGGGAGGGCAGCAAGAGACCCAGTACTTC.

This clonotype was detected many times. This CDR3 reads CASSSTTSVGNEQFF. The CDR3, as DNA: TGCGCCAGCAGCTCCACGACTAGCGTCGGCAATGAGCAGTTCTTC. The rearrangement uses TRBV5-1 and TRBJ2-1, with 8 bases lining up with TRBD2. The CDR3 has 15 residues. Trimming took 3 bases from V and 6 from J; bases not matched to a gene: 8. CDR1 and CDR2 (germline): SGHRS, YFSETQ. Looking up the rest from reference TRBV5-1 and TRBJ2-1 gives the full variable domain: KAGVTQTPRYLIKTRGQQVTLSCSPISGHRSVSWYQQTPGQGLQFLFEYFSETQRNKGNFPGRFSGRQFSNSRSEMNVSTLELGDSALYLCASSSTTSVGNEQFFGPGTRLTVL.

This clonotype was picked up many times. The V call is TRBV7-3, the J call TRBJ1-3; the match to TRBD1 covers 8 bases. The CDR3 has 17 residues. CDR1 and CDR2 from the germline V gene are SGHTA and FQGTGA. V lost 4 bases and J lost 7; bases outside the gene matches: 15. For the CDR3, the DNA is TGTGCCAGCAGCTACGGACAGGGAATCCCTACGTGTAACACCATATATTTT. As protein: CASSYGQGIPTCNTIYF.

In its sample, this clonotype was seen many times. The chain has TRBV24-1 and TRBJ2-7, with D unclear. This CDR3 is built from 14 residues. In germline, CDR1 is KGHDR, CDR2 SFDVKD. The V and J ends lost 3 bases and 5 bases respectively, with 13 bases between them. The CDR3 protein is CATSDPRSVHEQYF. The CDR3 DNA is TGTGCCACCAGTGATCCCCGATCGGTCCACGAGCAGTACTTC.

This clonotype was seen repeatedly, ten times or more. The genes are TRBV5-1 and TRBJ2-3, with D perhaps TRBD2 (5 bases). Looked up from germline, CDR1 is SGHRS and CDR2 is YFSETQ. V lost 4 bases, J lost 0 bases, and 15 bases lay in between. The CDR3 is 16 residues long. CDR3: CASSPSGEPSTDTQYF. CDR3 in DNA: TGCGCCAGCAGCCCGAGCGGAGAACCTAGCACAGATACGCAGTATTTT.

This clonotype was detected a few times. CDR3 bases: TGTGCCAGCAGCAGGACAGGGTATTCACCCCTCCACTTT. This encodes CASSRTGYSPLHF. V is TRBV2 and J is TRBJ1-6; the match to TRBD1 covers 8 bases. There are 13 residues in the CDR3. Germline assignment: CDR1 SNHLY and CDR2 FYNNEI. With V trimmed by 6 bases and J by 8 bases, 3 bases remained unmatched.

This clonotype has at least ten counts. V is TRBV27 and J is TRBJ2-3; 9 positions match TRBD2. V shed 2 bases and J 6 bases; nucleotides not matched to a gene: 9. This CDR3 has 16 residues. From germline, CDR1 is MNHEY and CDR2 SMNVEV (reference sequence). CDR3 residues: CASSLLASGAEDTQYF. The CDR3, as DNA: TGTGCCAGCAGTTTACTTGCTAGCGGGGCGGAGGATACGCAGTATTTT.

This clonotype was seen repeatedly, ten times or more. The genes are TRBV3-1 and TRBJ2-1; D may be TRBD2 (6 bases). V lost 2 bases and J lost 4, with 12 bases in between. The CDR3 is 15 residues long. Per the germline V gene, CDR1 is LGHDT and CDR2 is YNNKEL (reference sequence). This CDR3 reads CASSQSSSGYNEQFF. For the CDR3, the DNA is TGTGCCAGCAGCCAATCTAGCAGCGGGTACAATGAGCAGTTCTTC.

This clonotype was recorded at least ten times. The CDR3 region has the DNA TGCGCCAGCAAGGACGGGGGGGCGGATACGCAGTATTTT. Its translation: CASKDGGADTQYF. This chain links TRBV5-1 with TRBJ2-3; 8 bases line up with TRBD2. This CDR3 region has 13 residues. Germline V gene lookup returns CDR1 SGHRS and CDR2 YFSETQ. J gave up 6 bases and V 6 bases, and 6 bases lay outside the gene matches. Supplemented by reference TRBV5-1 and TRBJ2-3, the full variable domain reads KAGVTQTPRYLIKTRGQQVTLSCSPISGHRSVSWYQQTPGQGLQFLFEYFSETQRNKGNFPGRFSGRQFSNSRSEMNVSTLELGDSALYLCASKDGGADTQYFGPGTRLTVL.

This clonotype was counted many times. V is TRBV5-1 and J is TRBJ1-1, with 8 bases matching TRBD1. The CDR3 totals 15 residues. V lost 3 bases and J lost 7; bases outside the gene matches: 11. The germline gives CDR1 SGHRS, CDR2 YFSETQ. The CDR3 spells CASSSSLTGVDEAFF. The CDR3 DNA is TGCGCCAGCAGCTCGTCTTTGACAGGGGTAGATGAAGCTTTCTTT.

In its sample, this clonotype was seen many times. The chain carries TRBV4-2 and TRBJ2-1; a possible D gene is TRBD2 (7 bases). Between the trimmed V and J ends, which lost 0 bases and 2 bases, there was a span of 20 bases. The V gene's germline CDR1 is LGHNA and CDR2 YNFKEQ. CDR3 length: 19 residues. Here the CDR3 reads CASSQDWGGFSGPYNEQFF. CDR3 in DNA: TGTGCCAGCAGCCAAGATTGGGGGGGCTTCTCCGGCCCCTACAATGAGCAGTTCTTC.

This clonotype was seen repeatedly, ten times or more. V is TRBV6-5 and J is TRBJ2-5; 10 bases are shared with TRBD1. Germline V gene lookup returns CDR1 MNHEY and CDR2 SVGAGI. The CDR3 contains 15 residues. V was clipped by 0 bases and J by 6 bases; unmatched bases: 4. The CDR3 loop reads CASSYSGTGEKTQYF. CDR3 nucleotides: TGTGCCAGCAGTTACTCCGGGACAGGGGAAAAGACCCAGTACTTC.

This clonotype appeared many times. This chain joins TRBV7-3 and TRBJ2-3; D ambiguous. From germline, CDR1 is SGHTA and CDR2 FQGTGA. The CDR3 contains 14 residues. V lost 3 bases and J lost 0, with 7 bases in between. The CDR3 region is CASSFEVSTDTQYF. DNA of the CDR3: TGTGCCAGCAGCTTTGAGGTTAGCACAGATACGCAGTATTTT.